This T cell receptor (beta chain) came from a study of T cell repertoires in cytomegalovirus infection. Germline V gene sequence: CDR1 SGHNT, CDR2 YYREEE (reference sequence). V shed 5 bases and J shed 0 bases, with 13 bases lying between them. The CDR3 sequence is 15 residues long. TCRdb redid the calling of the reads with MiXCR, one entry per CDR3 protein. The sample carries fewer than 250,000 distinct CDR3 sequences, 22% recorded once. This clonotype was counted between two and nine times. The rearrangement joins TRBV5-4 to TRBJ2-3; the D gene is possibly TRBD1 (6 bases). The clonotype originates from a human donor in good health (CMV status not recorded). Some clones in this sample may be carry-over from other donors' samples. Input material: CD8+ T cells from PBMCs. The CDR3 is CASSPRDKSTDTQYF. The CDR3 nucleotides read TGTGCCAGCAGTCCCCGGGACAAGAGCACAGATACGCAGTATTTT.